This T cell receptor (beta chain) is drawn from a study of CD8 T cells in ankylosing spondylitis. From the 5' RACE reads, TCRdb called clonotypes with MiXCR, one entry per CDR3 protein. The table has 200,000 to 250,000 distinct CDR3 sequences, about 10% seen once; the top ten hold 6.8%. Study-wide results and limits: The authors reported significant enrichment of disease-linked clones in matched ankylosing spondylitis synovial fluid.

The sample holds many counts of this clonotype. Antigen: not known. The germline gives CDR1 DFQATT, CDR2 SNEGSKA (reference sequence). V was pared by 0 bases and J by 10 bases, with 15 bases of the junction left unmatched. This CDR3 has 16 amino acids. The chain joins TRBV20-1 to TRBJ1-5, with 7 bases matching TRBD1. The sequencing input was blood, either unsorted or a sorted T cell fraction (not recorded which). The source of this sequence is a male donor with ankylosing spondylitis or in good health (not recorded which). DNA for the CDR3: TGCAGTGCTAGAGATCCCGCCCGACAGGGTGGTCCACCCCAGCATTTT. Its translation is CSARDPARQGGPPQHF.